This TCR beta chain was captured in a study of radiation and T cells in renal cell carcinoma. In the study overall: Nephrectomy followed 15 Gy stereotactic body radiation by 4 weeks.

Time point specified: baseline pretreatment blood. Treatment meaning: 15 Gy SBRT to primary tumor, nephrectomy 4 weeks later. Assay used: immunoSEQ multiplex PCR; TCRdb lists only in-frame clones, some missing. The sample lists about 59,000 clones, about three quarters occurring once. This CDR3 spans 14 amino acids. Trimming took 3 bases from V and 1 from J, leaving 9 bases between them. CDR1 is LNHDA, CDR2 SQIVND, per germline (reference sequence). The source was blood, collected from a patient whose treatment included radiotherapy and nephrectomy. The chain joins TRBV19 to TRBJ2-5; D uncertain. This clonotype was obtained from a man in his fifties or sixties with renal cell carcinoma. In nucleotides, the CDR3 is TGTGCCAGTAGTATGAGTCAGATCCAAGAGACCCAGTACTTC. It codes for CASSMSQIQETQYF.